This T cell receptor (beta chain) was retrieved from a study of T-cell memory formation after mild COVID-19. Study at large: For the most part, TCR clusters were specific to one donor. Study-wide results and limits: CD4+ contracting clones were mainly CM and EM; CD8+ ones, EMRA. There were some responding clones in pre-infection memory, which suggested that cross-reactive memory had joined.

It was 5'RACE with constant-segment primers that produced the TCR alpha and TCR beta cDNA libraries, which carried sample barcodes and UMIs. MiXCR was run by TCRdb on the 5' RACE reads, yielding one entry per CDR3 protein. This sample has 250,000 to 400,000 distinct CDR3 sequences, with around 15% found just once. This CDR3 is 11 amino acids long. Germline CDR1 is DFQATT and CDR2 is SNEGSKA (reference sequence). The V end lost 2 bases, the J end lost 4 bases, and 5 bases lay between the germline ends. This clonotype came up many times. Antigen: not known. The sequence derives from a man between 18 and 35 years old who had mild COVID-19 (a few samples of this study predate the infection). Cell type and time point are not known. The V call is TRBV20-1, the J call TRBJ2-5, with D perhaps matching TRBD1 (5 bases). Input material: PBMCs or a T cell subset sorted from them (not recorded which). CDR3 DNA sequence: TGCAGTGCTAGACAGGGAGAGACCCAGTACTTC. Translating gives CSARQGETQYF.